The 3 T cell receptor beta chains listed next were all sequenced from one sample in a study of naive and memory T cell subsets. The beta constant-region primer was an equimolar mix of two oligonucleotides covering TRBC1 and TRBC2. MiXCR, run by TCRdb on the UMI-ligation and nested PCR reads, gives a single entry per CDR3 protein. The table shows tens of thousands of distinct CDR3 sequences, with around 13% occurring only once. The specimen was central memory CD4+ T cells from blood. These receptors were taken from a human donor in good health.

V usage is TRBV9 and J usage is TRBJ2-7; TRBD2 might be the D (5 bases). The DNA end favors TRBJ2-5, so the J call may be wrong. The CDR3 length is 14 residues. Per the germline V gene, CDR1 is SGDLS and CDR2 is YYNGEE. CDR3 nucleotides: TGTGCCAGCAGCGCCGCCGTGAAGAGCGGGACCCAGTACTTC. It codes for CASSAAVKSGTQYF.

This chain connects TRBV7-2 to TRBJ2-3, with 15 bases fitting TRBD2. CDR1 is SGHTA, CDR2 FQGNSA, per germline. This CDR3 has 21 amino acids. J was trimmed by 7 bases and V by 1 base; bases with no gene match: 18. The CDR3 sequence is CASSLVATGTSGRNAGYTQYF. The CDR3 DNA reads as TGTGCCAGCAGCTTAGTTGCAACCGGGACTAGCGGGAGGAACGCTGGGTATACGCAGTATTTT.

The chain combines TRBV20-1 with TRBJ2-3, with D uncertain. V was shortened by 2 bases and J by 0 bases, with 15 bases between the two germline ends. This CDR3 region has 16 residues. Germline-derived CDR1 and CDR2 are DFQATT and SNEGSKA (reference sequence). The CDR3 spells CSARITGSRSTDTQYF. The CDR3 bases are TGCAGTGCTAGAATTACCGGTAGCAGGAGCACAGATACGCAGTATTTT.